The rows below give T cell receptor beta chains drawn from one sample of a study of beta chain features in type 1 diabetes. TCRdb keeps only in-frame clones here, not all; method: immunoSEQ multiplex PCR. The profile shows 600,000 to 700,000 clones, about an eighth of them singletons. The sample consisted of naive CD4+ T cells from blood. These receptors were collected from a man between 25 and 39 years old with type 1 diabetes. Both conserved end residues are part of each CDR3. The order of the fields is J gene, V gene, D gene, clone size, CDR3 protein, CDR3 DNA. D genes are given only for firm matches. For some rows the clone size is stated as once, few or many, or as a class when expanded; others skip it.

j_call: TRBJ1-2; v_call: TRBV7-2; d_call: NA; clone_size: NA; cdr3_aa: CASSLDRLGAYGYTF; cdr3_nt: TGTGCCAGCAGCTTAGATCGTCTGGGAGCCTATGGCTACACCTTC
j_call: TRBJ2-7; v_call: TRBV29-1; d_call: NA; clone_size: NA; cdr3_aa: CSVEEEQNEQYF; cdr3_nt: TGCAGCGTTGAAGAAGAGCAAAACGAGCAGTACTTC
j_call: TRBJ2-5; v_call: TRBV5-1; d_call: NA; clone_size: few; cdr3_aa: CASRLDGSWETQYF; cdr3_nt: TGCGCCAGCAGGCTGGACGGGTCCTGGGAGACCCAGTACTTC
j_call: TRBJ2-5; v_call: TRBV7-2; d_call: TRBD2; clone_size: few; cdr3_aa: CASSLGGGQETQYF; cdr3_nt: TGTGCCAGCAGCTTGGGGGGAGGGCAAGAGACCCAGTACTTC
j_call: TRBJ1-5; v_call: TRBV6-1; d_call: TRBD1; clone_size: NA; cdr3_aa: CASSGGQGARQPQHF; cdr3_nt: TGTGCCAGCAGTGGGGGACAGGGGGCTCGGCAGCCCCAGCATTTT
j_call: TRBJ1-4; v_call: TRBV6-5; d_call: NA; clone_size: NA; cdr3_aa: CASIHRTDEKLFF; cdr3_nt: TGTGCCAGCATCCACCGGACGGATGAAAAACTGTTTTTT
j_call: TRBJ2-3; v_call: TRBV2; d_call: TRBD1; clone_size: few; cdr3_aa: CASSYTPVVRGHSTDTQYF; cdr3_nt: TGTGCCAGCAGCTACACCCCCGTGGTCAGGGGGCATAGCACAGATACGCAGTATTTT
j_call: TRBJ1-5; v_call: TRBV5-6; d_call: NA; clone_size: NA; cdr3_aa: CASSLSGGRGQPQHF; cdr3_nt: TGTGCCAGCAGCTTGAGTGGGGGCCGAGGACAGCCCCAGCATTTT
j_call: TRBJ2-2; v_call: TRBV6-6; d_call: TRBD1; clone_size: NA; cdr3_aa: CASSYSYRGITGELFF; cdr3_nt: TGTGCCAGCAGTTACTCGTACAGGGGGATAACCGGGGAGCTGTTTTTT
j_call: TRBJ1-2; v_call: TRBV29-1; d_call: NA; clone_size: few; cdr3_aa: CSVEWDNYGYTF; cdr3_nt: TGCAGCGTTGAGTGGGATAACTATGGCTACACCTTC
j_call: TRBJ2-3; v_call: TRBV5-1; d_call: NA; clone_size: few; cdr3_aa: CASSSGSWSTDTQYF; cdr3_nt: TGCGCCAGCAGTTCGGGCTCTTGGAGCACAGATACGCAGTATTTT
j_call: TRBJ1-5; v_call: TRBV4-3; d_call: NA; clone_size: NA; cdr3_aa: CASSQDGNQPQHF; cdr3_nt: TGCGCCAGCAGCCAAGATGGGAATCAGCCCCAGCATTTT
j_call: TRBJ1-1; v_call: TRBV6-1; d_call: NA; clone_size: NA; cdr3_aa: CASTPMGGFDTEAFF; cdr3_nt: TGTGCCAGCACCCCAATGGGGGGATTTGACACTGAAGCTTTCTTT
j_call: TRBJ2-1; v_call: TRBV7-2; d_call: TRBD1; clone_size: NA; cdr3_aa: CASTPGTGLYNEQFF; cdr3_nt: TGTGCCAGCACTCCCGGGACAGGTCTATACAATGAGCAGTTCTTC
j_call: TRBJ1-5; v_call: TRBV30; d_call: NA; clone_size: few; cdr3_aa: CAWSVQGLEPQHF; cdr3_nt: TGTGCCTGGAGTGTACAGGGTCTCGAGCCCCAGCATTTT
j_call: TRBJ1-5; v_call: TRBV2; d_call: NA; clone_size: few; cdr3_aa: CASSELYPGSNQPQHF; cdr3_nt: TGTGCCAGCAGTGAATTATACCCGGGAAGCAATCAGCCCCAGCATTTT
j_call: TRBJ2-7; v_call: TRBV25-1; d_call: NA; clone_size: NA; cdr3_aa: CASSDRYEQYF; cdr3_nt: TGTGCCAGCAGTGACCGCTACGAGCAGTACTTC
j_call: TRBJ1-4; v_call: TRBV29-1; d_call: TRBD1; clone_size: NA; cdr3_aa: CSTTGDSNEKLFF; cdr3_nt: TGCAGCACAACAGGGGACAGCAATGAAAAACTGTTTTTT
j_call: TRBJ1-4; v_call: TRBV2; d_call: NA; clone_size: few; cdr3_aa: CASRTQGQANEKLFF; cdr3_nt: TGTGCCAGCAGGACTCAGGGCCAGGCTAATGAAAAACTGTTTTTT
j_call: TRBJ1-4; v_call: TRBV7-2; d_call: NA; clone_size: few; cdr3_aa: CASSRTDEKLFF; cdr3_nt: TGTGCCAGCAGCCGAACGGATGAAAAACTGTTTTTT
j_call: TRBJ1-1; v_call: TRBV6-5; d_call: NA; clone_size: few; cdr3_aa: CASSYSRQSRTEAFF; cdr3_nt: TGTGCCAGCAGTTACTCGAGACAGTCGAGGACTGAAGCTTTCTTT
j_call: TRBJ1-2; v_call: TRBV29-1; d_call: TRBD1; clone_size: NA; cdr3_aa: CSVPDRGVGYTF; cdr3_nt: TGCAGCGTTCCGGACAGGGGAGTAGGCTACACCTTC
j_call: TRBJ1-2; v_call: TRBV2; d_call: NA; clone_size: NA; cdr3_aa: CASSDNNPRRGYTF; cdr3_nt: TGTGCCAGCAGTGACAACAACCCCCGACGGGGCTACACCTTC
j_call: TRBJ2-3; v_call: TRBV7-2; d_call: TRBD1; clone_size: NA; cdr3_aa: CASSLMGQGSADTQYF; cdr3_nt: TGTGCCAGCAGCTTAATGGGACAGGGGAGCGCAGATACGCAGTATTTT
j_call: TRBJ2-4; v_call: TRBV27; d_call: TRBD1; clone_size: few; cdr3_aa: CASSRQGGIQYF; cdr3_nt: TGTGCCAGCTCGCGACAGGGGGGCATTCAGTACTTC
j_call: TRBJ1-5; v_call: TRBV7-2; d_call: TRBD1; clone_size: few; cdr3_aa: CASSLTGTGYNQPQHF; cdr3_nt: TGTGCCAGCAGCTTAACCGGGACAGGGTACAATCAGCCCCAGCATTTT
j_call: TRBJ2-6; v_call: TRBV9; d_call: NA; clone_size: NA; cdr3_aa: CASSTSGVGANVLTF; cdr3_nt: TGTGCCAGCAGCACATCAGGGGTCGGGGCCAACGTCCTGACTTTC
j_call: TRBJ2-7; v_call: TRBV5-6; d_call: TRBD1; clone_size: NA; cdr3_aa: CASSMDRTSYEQYF; cdr3_nt: TGTGCCAGCAGTATGGACAGGACGTCGTACGAGCAGTACTTC
j_call: TRBJ2-5; v_call: TRBV7-8; d_call: NA; clone_size: NA; cdr3_aa: CASSSGQQETQYF; cdr3_nt: TGTGCCAGCAGCTCCGGACAGCAAGAGACCCAGTACTTC
j_call: TRBJ2-1; v_call: TRBV4-2; d_call: NA; clone_size: few; cdr3_aa: CASGGAPYNEQFF; cdr3_nt: TGTGCCAGCGGGGGGGCCCCCTACAATGAGCAGTTCTTC
j_call: TRBJ1-1; v_call: TRBV6-5; d_call: NA; clone_size: NA; cdr3_aa: CASRPTQNTEAFF; cdr3_nt: TGTGCCAGCAGGCCCACCCAGAACACTGAAGCTTTCTTT
j_call: TRBJ2-5; v_call: TRBV6-5; d_call: NA; clone_size: few; cdr3_aa: CASSYSQGRETQYF; cdr3_nt: TGTGCCAGCAGTTATTCCCAGGGACGAGAGACCCAGTACTTC
j_call: TRBJ1-6; v_call: TRBV19; d_call: NA; clone_size: few; cdr3_aa: CASENPGNSPLHF; cdr3_nt: TGTGCCAGTGAAAACCCGGGGAATTCACCCCTCCACTTT
j_call: TRBJ2-1; v_call: TRBV7-8; d_call: NA; clone_size: NA; cdr3_aa: CASSFPLSPASYNEQFF; cdr3_nt: TGTGCCAGCAGCTTTCCCCTATCCCCCGCTTCCTACAATGAGCAGTTCTTC
j_call: TRBJ2-7; v_call: TRBV5-1; d_call: TRBD2; clone_size: few; cdr3_aa: CASSSREGGDEQYF; cdr3_nt: TGCGCCAGCAGCTCCAGGGAGGGAGGCGACGAGCAGTACTTC
j_call: TRBJ2-5; v_call: TRBV6-5; d_call: NA; clone_size: few; cdr3_aa: CASSSPGSETQYF; cdr3_nt: TGTGCCAGCAGTTCTCCAGGATCCGAGACCCAGTACTTC
j_call: TRBJ1-3; v_call: TRBV15; d_call: NA; clone_size: NA; cdr3_aa: CATSRNTDMHSGNTIYF; cdr3_nt: TGTGCCACCAGCAGAAACACCGACATGCACTCTGGAAACACCATATATTTT
j_call: TRBJ2-3; v_call: TRBV7-2; d_call: TRBD1; clone_size: NA; cdr3_aa: CASSLIRSGGYADTQYF; cdr3_nt: TGTGCCAGCAGCTTAATTCGGTCAGGGGGCTATGCAGATACGCAGTATTTT
j_call: TRBJ2-1; v_call: TRBV9; d_call: NA; clone_size: NA; cdr3_aa: CASSVYSSYNEQFF; cdr3_nt: TGTGCCAGCAGCGTATACAGTTCCTACAATGAGCAGTTCTTC
j_call: TRBJ1-5; v_call: TRBV7-2; d_call: NA; clone_size: few; cdr3_aa: CASSARGNQPQHF; cdr3_nt: TGTGCCAGCAGTGCCCGGGGAAATCAGCCCCAGCATTTT
j_call: TRBJ2-3; v_call: TRBV6-6; d_call: TRBD1; clone_size: NA; cdr3_aa: CASSPGDRGPDTQYF; cdr3_nt: TGTGCCAGCAGTCCCGGGGACAGGGGCCCAGATACGCAGTATTTT
j_call: TRBJ1-2; v_call: TRBV30; d_call: NA; clone_size: NA; cdr3_aa: CAWSTGNDYGYTF; cdr3_nt: TGTGCCTGGAGTACAGGGAATGACTATGGCTACACCTTC